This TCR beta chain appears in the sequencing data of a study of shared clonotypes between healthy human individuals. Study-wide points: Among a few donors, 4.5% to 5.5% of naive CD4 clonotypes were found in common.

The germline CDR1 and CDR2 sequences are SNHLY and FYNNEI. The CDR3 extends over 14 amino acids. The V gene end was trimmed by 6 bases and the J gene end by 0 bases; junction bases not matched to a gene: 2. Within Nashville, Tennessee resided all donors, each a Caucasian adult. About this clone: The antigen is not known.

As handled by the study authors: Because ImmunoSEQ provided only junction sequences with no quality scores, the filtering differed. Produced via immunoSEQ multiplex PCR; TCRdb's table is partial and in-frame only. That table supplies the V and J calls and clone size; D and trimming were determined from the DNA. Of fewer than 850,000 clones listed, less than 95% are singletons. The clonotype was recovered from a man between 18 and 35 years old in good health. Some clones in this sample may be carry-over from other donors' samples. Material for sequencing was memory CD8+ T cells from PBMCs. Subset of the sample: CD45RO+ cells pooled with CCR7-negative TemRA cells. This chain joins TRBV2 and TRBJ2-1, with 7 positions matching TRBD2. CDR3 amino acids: CASRGTNSYNEQFF. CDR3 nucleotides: TGTGCCAGCAGGGGGACTAACTCCTACAATGAGCAGTTCTTC.